These 30 T cell receptor beta chains came from one sample sequenced in a study of cytotoxic CD8 clonotypes in ibrutinib-treated CLL. The assay was immunoSEQ multiplex PCR, and TCRdb's table has in-frame clones only and misses some. The repertoire holds more than 140,000 clones, about 72% seen once, with about 27% in the top ten. Here the sequenced sample was PBMCs, taken after 12 months of ibrutinib treatment. These receptors were collected from a human donor with chronic lymphocytic leukemia.

This clone was found a few times. The chain couples TRBV28 to TRBJ2-1; possibly TRBD1 or TRBD2 for D (5 bases each). The CDR3 has 12 amino acids. Germline V lookup: CDR1 MDHEN, CDR2 SYDVKM. Trimming took 0 bases from V and 8 from J, leaving 5 bases between them. CDR3 protein: CASSLWGHEQFF. The CDR3 coding sequence is TGTGCCAGCAGTTTATGGGGACATGAGCAGTTCTTC.

This clone has only a few counts. The chain has TRBV27 and TRBJ2-1; D unclear. The CDR3 covers 14 residues. V lost 4 bases, J lost 7 bases, and 14 bases lay in between. Germline CDR1 and CDR2: MNHEY and SMNVEV (reference sequence). For the CDR3, the DNA is TGTGCCAGCAGTTCCCCCCCACCTGCAAATGAGCAGTTCTTC. This gives the protein CASSSPPPANEQFF.

This rearrangement joins TRBV30 to TRBJ1-2; maybe TRBD1 (5 bases). Trimming cost V 0 bases and J 4 bases, with 15 bases left between them. Germline CDR1 is GTSNPN and CDR2 is SVGIG (reference sequence). This CDR3 has 15 amino acids. The CDR3 loop is CAWSVRGARGYGYTF. CDR3 bases: TGTGCCTGGAGTGTCCGAGGGGCGCGGGGCTATGGCTACACCTTC. The variable domain in full, completed from reference TRBV30 and TRBJ1-2, reads SQTIHQWPATLVQPVGSPLSLECTVEGTSNPNLYWYRQAAGRGLQLLFYSVGIGQISSEVPQNLSASRPQDRQFILSSKKLLLSDSGFYLCAWSVRGARGYGYTFGSGTRLTVV.

This clone was observed a single time. This chain links TRBV7-9 with TRBJ2-7; the match to TRBD2 covers 11 bases. Unmatched junction bases numbered 4, after V lost 6 bases and J lost 3 bases. CDR1 is SEHNR, CDR2 FQNEAQ, per germline (reference sequence). The CDR3 has 14 amino acids. The chain's CDR3 is CASSSGTSGYEQYF. Here the CDR3 DNA reads TGTGCCAGCAGTTCCGGGACTAGCGGCTACGAGCAGTACTTC.

The J gene is TRBJ2-1, the V gene TRBV7-9, with D tentatively TRBD1 or TRBD2 (5 bases each). The CDR3 consists of 16 residues. V gave up 5 bases and J gave up 0 bases, with 14 bases separating them. The germline gives CDR1 SEHNR, CDR2 FQNEAQ (reference sequence). The CDR3 region has the DNA TGTGCCAGCAGCGGACCTCGGGGCAGCTCCTACAATGAGCAGTTCTTC. Residues: CASSGPRGSSYNEQFF.

This rearrangement joins TRBV15 to TRBJ2-5; perhaps TRBD2 as D (5 bases). The CDR3 loop spans 14 amino acids. V shed 5 bases and J shed 5 bases, with 15 bases lying between them. CDR1 is LNHNV and CDR2 is YYDKDF in the germline V gene (reference sequence). Here the CDR3 reads CATSGSGPWETQYF. The CDR3 DNA reads as TGTGCCACCAGCGGGAGCGGACCTTGGGAGACCCAGTACTTC.

The V gene is TRBV18, the J gene TRBJ2-1; D might be TRBD1 or TRBD2, each matching 5 bases. Trimming removed 2 bases at V and 7 bases at J, with 12 bases between. Germline CDR1 is KGHSH and CDR2 is LQKENI. The CDR3 consists of 14 residues. The CDR3 nucleotides are TGTGCCAGCTCACCAGTTCAGGGACCAAATGAGCAGTTCTTC. As protein: CASSPVQGPNEQFF.

V gene TRBV2 combines with J gene TRBJ1-6; perhaps TRBD1 as D (5 bases). V dropped 8 bases and J dropped 5 bases, with 16 bases sitting between them. The CDR3 contains 15 residues. Germline V CDR1 and CDR2: SNHLY, FYNNEI. Here the CDR3 reads CASRHRDQNNSPLHF. CDR3 DNA sequence: TGTGCCAGCCGCCATCGGGACCAGAATAATTCACCCCTCCACTTT.

The table lists this clone with a count of one. This chain connects TRBV27 to TRBJ2-1; D is undetermined. Germline V gives CDR1 MNHEY, CDR2 SMNVEV (reference sequence). The CDR3 is 14 residues long. The V end was cut by 5 bases, the J end by 0 bases, with 8 bases between. The DNA for the CDR3 is TGTGCCAGCAGTCTCATGAGCTCCTACAATGAGCAGTTCTTC. Translating it yields CASSLMSSYNEQFF.

This rearrangement joins TRBV2 to TRBJ1-3; D ambiguous. Germline V CDR1 and CDR2: SNHLY, FYNNEI. The CDR3 is 12 residues long. With 3 bases removed from V and 4 bases from J, the gap between germline ends came to 4 bases. The CDR3 here is CASSDLGNTIYF. The CDR3 DNA sequence: TGTGCCAGCAGTGATTTGGGAAACACCATATATTTT.

The rearrangement uses TRBV6-5 and TRBJ2-5; D assignment may be TRBD1 or TRBD2 (5 bases each). V lost 1 base, J lost 3 bases, and 12 bases lay in between. Germline loops: CDR1 MNHEY, CDR2 SVGAGI. CDR3 length equals 15 residues. CDR3 region: CASSYFGTEEETQYF. The CDR3, as DNA: TGTGCCAGCAGTTACTTCGGGACGGAGGAAGAGACCCAGTACTTC.

This clone occurred a few times. The V and J genes are TRBV29-1 and TRBJ1-5, with D perhaps TRBD1 (5 bases). V gave up 5 bases and J gave up 5 bases, with 10 bases separating them. The CDR3 has 12 amino acids. From germline, CDR1 is SQVTM and CDR2 ANQGSEA. CDR3 nucleotides: TGCAGCGTTCCCACGGGGGATCAGCCCCAGCATTTT. It encodes CSVPTGDQPQHF.

This clone was picked up a small number of times. V usage is TRBV18 and J usage is TRBJ2-1; D unresolved. V lost 2 bases to trimming and J lost 4 bases, with 6 bases between them. This CDR3 has 13 residues. Germline V lookup: CDR1 KGHSH, CDR2 LQKENI. This CDR3 reads CASSPSAYNEQFF. In DNA, the CDR3 is TGTGCCAGCTCACCATCAGCTTACAATGAGCAGTTCTTC.

The chain links TRBV7-8 to TRBJ2-7, with D possibly being TRBD1 (6 bases). The CDR3 loop spans 17 amino acids. Trimming left V 3 bases short and J 1 base short, with 19 bases between. Germline-derived CDR1 and CDR2 are SGHVS and FQNEAQ. The CDR3 protein is CASSLAGQGLASYEQYF. The CDR3 bases are TGTGCCAGCAGCTTGGCCGGTCAGGGGCTTGCGTCCTACGAGCAGTACTTC.

The table lists this clone with many counts. The chain has TRBV20-1 and TRBJ1-6; D ambiguous. This CDR3 has 11 residues. V was clipped by 3 bases and J by 11 bases, with 8 bases between them. The germline gives CDR1 DFQATT, CDR2 SNEGSKA (reference sequence). CDR3 loop: CSARGSTPLHF. The CDR3 nucleotides read TGCAGTGCTAGGGGCTCCACACCCCTCCACTTT.

This chain links TRBV30 with TRBJ1-5; tentative D call: TRBD1 (6 bases). Per the germline V gene, CDR1 is GTSNPN and CDR2 is SVGIG (reference sequence). The CDR3 is made up of 15 amino acids. V was shortened by 2 bases and J by 0 bases, with 11 bases between the two germline ends. The CDR3 DNA follows: TGTGCCTGGAGTCTTGGACAGCATAGCAATCAGCCCCAGCATTTT. This codes for CAWSLGQHSNQPQHF.

The V and J genes are TRBV12-2 and TRBJ2-3; TRBD1 is the table's D call, not checked against the DNA. TRBV12-2 is a listed pseudogene. The CDR3 length is 16 residues. The CDR3 DNA is TGTGCAAGTCGCTCGAGACAGGGGCGAAGTACAGATACGCAGTATTTT. Amino acids: CASRSRQGRSTDTQYF.

A single count supports this clone. V usage is TRBV30 and J usage is TRBJ2-3, with D unclear. There are 13 residues in the CDR3. V was shortened by 5 bases and J by 1 base, with 10 bases between the two germline ends. Germline values: CDR1 GTSNPN, CDR2 SVGIG (reference sequence). The CDR3 DNA sequence: TGTGCCTGGGGCCTTGCGGGCACAGATACGCAGTATTTT. It yields the protein CAWGLAGTDTQYF.

This clone was seen ten or more times. The chain joins TRBV7-9 to TRBJ1-1; D perhaps matches TRBD1 (5 bases). V was pared by 3 bases and J by 4 bases, with 15 bases between. CDR3 length: 15 amino acids. Germline V lookup: CDR1 SEHNR, CDR2 FQNEAQ (reference sequence). CDR3 nucleotide sequence: TGTGCCAGCAGCTTTGGGGCCGTGGGGATCACTGAAGCTTTCTTT. Translation: CASSFGAVGITEAFF.

The DNA of the CDR3 is TGTGCCAGCAGCTTACAGGAGGGAAGGGCTGAAGCTTTCTTT. As protein: CASSLQEGRAEAFF. This rearrangement joins TRBV7-2 to TRBJ1-1; D call uncertain. V lost 2 bases, J lost 6 bases, and 13 bases lay in between. The CDR3 extends over 14 amino acids. Germline lookup yields CDR1 SGHTA and CDR2 FQGNSA.

The chain joins TRBV11-3 to TRBJ1-1; no definite D call. Germline V CDR1 and CDR2: SGHNT, YENEEA. This CDR3 is built from 14 residues. V lost 1 base and J 7 bases, leaving 13 bases between the germline ends. CDR3 nucleotide sequence: TGTGCCAGCAGCTTAGTGGTGTCGGGTTATGAAGCTTTCTTT. Translation: CASSLVVSGYEAFF.

CDR3 residues: CASSSQGLYEQYF. The CDR3 nucleotides read TGTGCCAGTAGTTCCCAGGGGTTGTACGAGCAGTACTTC. The chain employs TRBV19 and TRBJ2-7; D may be TRBD1 (6 bases). V was shortened by 5 bases and J by 4 bases, with 12 bases between the two germline ends. Germline loops: CDR1 LNHDA, CDR2 SQIVND (reference sequence). The CDR3 is 13 residues long.

The rearrangement links TRBV19 to TRBJ1-1; 8 bases match TRBD1. Germline V gene lookup returns CDR1 LNHDA and CDR2 SQIVND (reference sequence). The CDR3 extends over 14 amino acids. The V gene end was trimmed by 6 bases and the J gene end by 4 bases; junction bases not matched to a gene: 7. The CDR3 sequence: CASRRTGGGTEAFF. The CDR3 DNA sequence: TGTGCCAGTAGGCGTACAGGGGGTGGCACTGAAGCTTTCTTT.

V is TRBV4-1 and J is TRBJ2-2, with D tentatively TRBD1 (5 bases). CDR1 is MGHRA and CDR2 is YSYEKL in the germline V gene. Trimming removed 5 bases from V and 1 base from J, with 14 bases in between. This CDR3 contains 16 residues. In nucleotides, the CDR3 is TGCGCCAGCAGCTACGAGCCAGGGAAGAACACCGGGGAGCTGTTTTTT. This encodes CASSYEPGKNTGELFF.

This clone was observed a single time. The chain has TRBV29-1 and TRBJ2-3, with 7 bases matching TRBD2. J was trimmed by 0 bases and V by 2 bases; bases with no gene match: 5. The CDR3 has 15 amino acids. CDR1 SQVTM and CDR2 ANQGSEA come from the germline V gene. The CDR3 DNA follows: TGCAGCGTTGAACCTAGCGGACTAAGCACAGATACGCAGTATTTT. Its protein product is CSVEPSGLSTDTQYF.

The rearrangement joins TRBV9 to TRBJ2-3; 7 bases agree with TRBD1. The J segment lost 5 bases and the V segment lost 2 bases, leaving 11 bases of the junction unmatched. CDR3 length: 16 amino acids. Germline V CDR1 and CDR2: SGDLS, YYNGEE. DNA for the CDR3: TGTGCCAGCAGCGTGAGAGGTGGACAGGCCGAAGATACGCAGTATTTT. Residues: CASSVRGGQAEDTQYF.

J is TRBJ1-5 and V is TRBV7-9; 9 bases agree with TRBD1. V shed 6 bases, J shed 4 bases, and the junction held 1 base outside the gene matches. Germline loops: CDR1 SEHNR, CDR2 FQNEAQ (reference sequence). CDR3 length: 13 amino acids. The CDR3 nucleotides are TGTGCCAGCAGGGGACAGGGAAATCAGCCCCAGCATTTT. Protein sequence: CASRGQGNQPQHF.

V usage is TRBV7-9 and J usage is TRBJ2-3; TRBD2 matches 14 bases. Per germline, CDR1 SEHNR and CDR2 FQNEAQ (reference sequence). V lost 4 bases and J lost 4; bases outside the gene matches: 4. This CDR3 has 16 amino acids. DNA for the CDR3: TGTGCCAGCAGCTCAGGGACTAGCGGGGGCCCAGATACGCAGTATTTT. Translated: CASSSGTSGGPDTQYF.

The gene calls are TRBV7-9 and TRBJ2-2; 8 nucleotides match TRBD1. The ends lost 1 base at V and 3 bases at J; junction bases unmatched: 1. CDR1 and CDR2 from the germline V gene are SEHNR and FQNEAQ (reference sequence). The CDR3 has 15 amino acids. CDR3 bases: TGTGCCAGCAGCTTAGGGACAGGGTACACCGGGGAGCTGTTTTTT. Translating it yields CASSLGTGYTGELFF.

The V call is TRBV5-1, the J call TRBJ2-5; tentatively, D is TRBD1 (5 bases). This CDR3 region has 14 residues. V was shortened by 2 bases and J by 4 bases, with 12 bases between the two germline ends. Germline CDR1 and CDR2: SGHRS and YFSETQ. This CDR3 reads CASSFRVVPETQYF. In DNA, the CDR3 is TGCGCCAGCAGCTTCAGGGTCGTTCCAGAGACCCAGTACTTC.